The 10 T cell receptor beta chains below come from one sample, sequenced in a study of blood T cells in healthy people across ages. PCR was performed a second time for about 7 to 12 cycles using a sample-barcoded 5' primer and a J-beta primer mix. TCRdb itself ran the 5' RACE reads through MiXCR, one entry per CDR3 protein. The sample shows approximately 800,000 distinct CDR3 sequences, roughly 26% of them seen only once. This sample also belongs to another study, concerning T cells of mothers and their children.

Specimen: blood. The receptors were gathered from a boy between 5 and 17 years old in good health.

The chain has TRBV9 and TRBJ1-3, with unresolved D. CDR1 and CDR2 (germline): SGDLS, YYNGEE. This CDR3 region has 14 residues. Trimming left V 0 bases short and J 7 bases short, with 11 bases between. The CDR3: CASSVGGATNTIYF. CDR3 bases: TGTGCCAGCAGCGTAGGAGGAGCAACCAACACCATATATTTT.

The chain employs TRBV9 and TRBJ1-1, with TRBD1 matching over 9 bases. The CDR3 is made up of 15 amino acids. The V and J ends lost 7 bases and 6 bases, in that order; junction bases with no gene match: 13. In germline, CDR1 is SGDLS, CDR2 YYNGEE. CDR3 sequence: CASGSGTGNYAEAFF. DNA for the CDR3: TGTGCCAGCGGCTCTGGGACAGGGAATTACGCTGAAGCTTTCTTT.

This clonotype was counted between two and nine times. CDR3 residues: CASSVGGFRTDTQYF. As DNA, the CDR3 is TGCGCCAGCAGCGTGGGGGGGTTCCGCACAGATACGCAGTATTTT. The chain couples TRBV5-1 to TRBJ2-3, with TRBD2 identical over 7 bases. V lost 4 bases to trimming and J lost 1 base; unmatched junction nucleotides: 6. The CDR3 loop spans 15 amino acids. Germline values: CDR1 SGHRS, CDR2 YFSETQ.

The rearrangement links TRBV3-1 to TRBJ2-2, with D possibly being TRBD1 or TRBD2 (5 bases each). CDR3 size: 13 residues. V shed 1 base and J shed 6 bases, with 6 bases lying between them. Germline CDR1 and CDR2: LGHDT and YNNKEL (reference sequence). The chain's CDR3 is CASSQVGAGELFF. The CDR3 coding sequence is TGTGCCAGCAGCCAAGTGGGGGCCGGGGAGCTGTTTTTT.

In this sample, this clonotype turned up a few times. The chain couples TRBV7-2 to TRBJ2-5; 10 bases match TRBD2. The V gene's germline CDR1 is SGHTA and CDR2 FQGNSA. The V gene end was trimmed by 1 base and the J gene end by 4 bases; junction bases not matched to a gene: 9. The CDR3 is 17 residues long. The CDR3 nucleotides read TGTGCCAGCAGCTTAGACCCAGGTAGCGGGGGGCGAGAGACCCAGTACTTC. It yields the protein CASSLDPGSGGRETQYF.

This clonotype appeared a few times. The V gene is TRBV11-2, the J gene TRBJ2-5, with a possible D match to TRBD2 (6 bases). Matching the DNA end better, TRBJ2-1 makes the J call doubtful. Looked up from germline, CDR1 is SGHAT and CDR2 is FQNNGV. CDR3 length: 15 residues. CDR3 nucleotide sequence: TGTGCCAGCAGCTACACGGGGGTTAACTACAATGAGCAGTTCTTC. It codes for CASSYTGVNYNEQFF.

There are a few counts of this clonotype. V usage is TRBV7-6 and J usage is TRBJ1-4; D gene unclear. V lost 5 bases and J lost 8, with 9 bases in between. Per the germline V gene, CDR1 is SGHVS and CDR2 is FNYEAQ. The length of the CDR3 is 12 residues. The CDR3 is CASSHKGEKLFF. The CDR3 DNA sequence: TGTGCCAGCAGCCATAAAGGCGAAAAACTGTTTTTT.

Turning to this clonotype: One end of the junction varies from germline; a read error may be responsible. The genes are TRBV12-3 or TRBV12-4 and TRBJ2-5; D perhaps matches TRBD1 (5 bases). The closer fit of TRBJ2-7 to the DNA end suggests the J call may be wrong. The CDR3 extends over 14 amino acids. CDR3 in DNA: TGTGCCGGCAGTTTAGGGGTTATGATAGACGAGCAGTACTTC. Translating gives CAGSLGVMIDEQYF.

J is TRBJ1-1 and V is TRBV28; D gene uncertain. This CDR3 is 12 amino acids long. Trimming left V 6 bases short and J 3 bases short, with 8 bases between. In germline, CDR1 is MDHEN, CDR2 SYDVKM. The CDR3 reads CASSFADTEAFF. As DNA, the CDR3 is TGTGCCAGCAGCTTCGCAGACACTGAAGCTTTCTTT.

This clonotype has only a few counts. The chain joins TRBV3-1 to TRBJ1-4; D gene unclear. The germline V and J ends were trimmed by 2 bases and 6 bases, with 4 bases remaining between them. CDR1 and CDR2 from the germline V gene are LGHDT and YNNKEL (reference sequence). CDR3 size: 12 residues. The CDR3 nucleotides are TGTGCCAGCAGCCAACGAGATGAAAAACTGTTTTTT. Protein product: CASSQRDEKLFF. The full variable domain, with the rest looked up from reference TRBV3-1 and TRBJ1-4, is DTAVSQTPKYLVTQMGNDKSIKCEQNLGHDTMYWYKQDSKKFLKIMFSYNNKELIINETVPNRFSPKSPDKAHLNLHINSLELGDSAVYFCASSQRDEKLFFGSGTQLSVL.